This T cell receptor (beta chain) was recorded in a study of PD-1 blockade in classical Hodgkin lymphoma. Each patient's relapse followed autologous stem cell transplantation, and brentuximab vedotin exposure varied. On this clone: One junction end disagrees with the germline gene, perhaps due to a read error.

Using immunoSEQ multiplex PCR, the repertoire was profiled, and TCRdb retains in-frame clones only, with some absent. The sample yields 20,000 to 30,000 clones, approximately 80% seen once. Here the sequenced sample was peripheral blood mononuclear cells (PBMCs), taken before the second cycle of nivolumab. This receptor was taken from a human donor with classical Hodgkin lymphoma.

The CDR3 spells CATRREGRGTDTQYF. CDR3 bases: TGTGCCACCAGGAGAGAAGGCCGAGGCACAGATACGCAGTATTTT. V and J are TRBV15 and TRBJ2-3, with no clear D. From germline, CDR1 is LNHNV and CDR2 YYDKDF (reference sequence). There are 15 residues in the CDR3. The full variable domain, its missing parts supplied by reference TRBV15 and TRBJ2-3, is DAMVIQNPRYQVTQFGKPVTLSCSQTLNHNVMYWYQQKSSQAPKLLFHYYDKDFNNEADTPDNFQSRRPNTSFCFLDIRSPGLGDTAMYLCATRREGRGTDTQYFGPGTRLTVL.